Listed below are T cell receptor beta chains from one sample, sequenced in a study of CD8 T cells in Susac syndrome. TCRdb ran MiXCR on the immunoSEQ multiplex PCR reads and lists one entry per CDR3 protein. The data contain under 200,000 distinct CDR3 sequences, 95% of them seen just once; the ten biggest clones take up about 0.15%. The sequenced sample was CD8+ T cells from PBMCs. These receptors were obtained from a human donor with multiple sclerosis. The CDR3 runs from the conserved cysteine through the conserved F or W. A D gene is named only where the DNA matches it firmly. Clone size is not always given. Where it is, it says once, few, many or a class for expanded clones.

V gene: TRBV20-1; clone size: -; J gene: TRBJ2-5; D gene: -; CDR3 protein: CSGEVSGETQYF; CDR3 DNA: TGCAGTGGCGAAGTTTCGGGAGAGACCCAGTACTTC
V gene: TRBV20-1; clone size: once; J gene: TRBJ2-5; D gene: -; CDR3 protein: CSGDTEGTQYF; CDR3 DNA: TGCAGTGGCGACACGGAAGGGACCCAGTACTTC
V gene: TRBV6-5; clone size: -; J gene: TRBJ1-5; D gene: -; CDR3 protein: CASSTLRQGFLNQPQHF; CDR3 DNA: TGTGCCAGCAGTACTTTACGCCAGGGATTTCTAAATCAGCCCCAGCATTTT
V gene: TRBV19; clone size: -; J gene: TRBJ2-5; D gene: -; CDR3 protein: CASSSIGGQETQYF; CDR3 DNA: TGTGCCAGTAGTTCCATAGGCGGGCAAGAGACCCAGTACTTC
V gene: TRBV5-1; clone size: -; J gene: TRBJ2-2; D gene: -; CDR3 protein: CASSLHTGELFF; CDR3 DNA: TGCGCCAGCAGCTTACACACCGGGGAGCTGTTTTTT
V gene: TRBV27; clone size: -; J gene: TRBJ1-1; D gene: TRBD1; CDR3 protein: CASSSNDRGGNTEAFF; CDR3 DNA: TGTGCCAGCAGTTCTAACGACAGGGGAGGGAACACTGAAGCTTTCTTT
V gene: TRBV3-1; clone size: -; J gene: TRBJ2-3; D gene: -; CDR3 protein: CASSQDVSTDTQYF; CDR3 DNA: TGTGCCAGCAGCCAAGACGTTAGCACAGATACGCAGTATTTT
V gene: TRBV24-1; clone size: -; J gene: TRBJ2-2; D gene: -; CDR3 protein: CATSEGASGELFF; CDR3 DNA: TGTGCCACCAGTGAAGGGGCGTCCGGGGAGCTGTTTTTT
V gene: TRBV20-1; clone size: once; J gene: TRBJ1-2; D gene: -; CDR3 protein: CSGLTGEINYGYTF; CDR3 DNA: TGCAGTGGTCTTACAGGAGAGATAAACTATGGCTACACCTTC
V gene: TRBV10-3; clone size: -; J gene: TRBJ2-1; D gene: TRBD1; CDR3 protein: CATNSGTGLINEQFF; CDR3 DNA: TGTGCCACCAACTCCGGGACAGGGCTGATCAATGAGCAGTTCTTC
V gene: TRBV28; clone size: few; J gene: TRBJ2-3; D gene: -; CDR3 protein: CASSLAWGDTQYF; CDR3 DNA: TGTGCCAGCAGTCTCGCCTGGGGAGATACGCAGTATTTT
V gene: TRBV13; clone size: -; J gene: TRBJ2-6; D gene: TRBD1; CDR3 protein: CASSLGTESGANVLTF; CDR3 DNA: TGTGCCAGCAGCTTGGGGACAGAATCTGGGGCCAACGTCCTGACTTTC
V gene: TRBV7-2; clone size: -; J gene: TRBJ2-7; D gene: TRBD1; CDR3 protein: CASSVPRTGGDEQYF; CDR3 DNA: TGTGCCAGCAGCGTTCCTCGGACAGGGGGCGACGAGCAGTACTTC
V gene: TRBV7-9; clone size: -; J gene: TRBJ2-2; D gene: TRBD2; CDR3 protein: CASSFETSDYANTGELFF; CDR3 DNA: TGTGCCAGCAGCTTCGAGACTAGCGACTACGCGAACACCGGGGAGCTGTTTTTT
V gene: TRBV15; clone size: -; J gene: TRBJ2-6; D gene: -; CDR3 protein: CATSRGGANVLTF; CDR3 DNA: TGTGCCACCAGCAGGGGTGGGGCCAACGTCCTGACTTTC
V gene: TRBV9; clone size: -; J gene: TRBJ1-2; D gene: -; CDR3 protein: CASSSIDGYTF; CDR3 DNA: TGTGCCAGCAGCAGTATAGATGGCTACACCTTC
V gene: TRBV6-1; clone size: -; J gene: TRBJ2-7; D gene: TRBD2; CDR3 protein: CASSAISGSSSYEQYF; CDR3 DNA: TGTGCCAGCAGCGCCATTAGCGGGAGCAGCTCCTACGAGCAGTACTTC
V gene: TRBV12-5; clone size: -; J gene: TRBJ2-5; D gene: -; CDR3 protein: CASASVETQYF; CDR3 DNA: TGTGCTAGTGCCTCTGTGGAGACCCAGTACTTC
V gene: TRBV29-1; clone size: -; J gene: TRBJ2-1; D gene: -; CDR3 protein: CSVESRGRYNEQFF; CDR3 DNA: TGCAGCGTTGAGAGTCGGGGTCGGTACAATGAGCAGTTCTTC
V gene: TRBV29-1; clone size: -; J gene: TRBJ2-7; D gene: TRBD1; CDR3 protein: CSVGDRGFDEQYF; CDR3 DNA: TGCAGCGTTGGGGACAGGGGATTTGACGAGCAGTACTTC
V gene: TRBV11-1; clone size: -; J gene: TRBJ2-7; D gene: TRBD2; CDR3 protein: CASSPGLAAEQYF; CDR3 DNA: TGTGCCAGCAGCCCTGGACTAGCGGCCGAGCAGTACTTC
V gene: TRBV20-1; clone size: once; J gene: TRBJ2-7; D gene: TRBD1; CDR3 protein: CSATTLDRGEQYF; CDR3 DNA: TGCAGTGCAACAACCCTGGACAGGGGCGAGCAGTACTTC
V gene: TRBV15; clone size: -; J gene: TRBJ2-1; D gene: TRBD2; CDR3 protein: CATRTSAPNEQFF; CDR3 DNA: TGTGCCACCAGGACTAGCGCCCCCAATGAGCAGTTCTTC
V gene: TRBV20-1; clone size: -; J gene: TRBJ2-7; D gene: TRBD1; CDR3 protein: CSARTDRGQFYEQYF; CDR3 DNA: TGCAGTGCTAGAACGGACAGGGGGCAATTCTACGAGCAGTACTTC
V gene: TRBV15; clone size: -; J gene: TRBJ2-7; D gene: -; CDR3 protein: CATSRDLDSLYEQYF; CDR3 DNA: TGTGCCACCAGCAGAGATTTGGACAGTTTGTACGAGCAGTACTTC
V gene: TRBV11-2; clone size: -; J gene: TRBJ2-5; D gene: -; CDR3 protein: CASSFFRTQYF; CDR3 DNA: TGTGCCAGCAGCTTCTTTCGGACCCAGTACTTC
V gene: TRBV9; clone size: -; J gene: TRBJ1-2; D gene: TRBD1; CDR3 protein: CASSGGQAHYGYTF; CDR3 DNA: TGTGCCAGCAGCGGGGGACAGGCCCACTATGGCTACACCTTC
V gene: TRBV3-1; clone size: -; J gene: TRBJ2-5; D gene: TRBD2; CDR3 protein: CASSQGWTSGQETQYF; CDR3 DNA: TGTGCCAGCAGCCAAGGTTGGACTAGCGGGCAAGAGACCCAGTACTTC
V gene: TRBV5-1; clone size: -; J gene: TRBJ2-2; D gene: -; CDR3 protein: CASKPGGGELFF; CDR3 DNA: TGCGCCAGCAAGCCGGGTGGCGGGGAGCTGTTTTTT